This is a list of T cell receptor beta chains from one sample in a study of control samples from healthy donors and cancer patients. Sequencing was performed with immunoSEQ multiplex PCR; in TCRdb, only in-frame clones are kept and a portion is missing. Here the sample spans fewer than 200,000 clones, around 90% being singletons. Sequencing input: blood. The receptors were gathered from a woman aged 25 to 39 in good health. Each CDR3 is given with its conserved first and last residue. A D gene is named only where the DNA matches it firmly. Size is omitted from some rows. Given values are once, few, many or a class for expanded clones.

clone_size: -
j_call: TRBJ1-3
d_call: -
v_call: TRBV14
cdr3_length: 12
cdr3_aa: CASRASGNTIYF
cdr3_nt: TGTGCCAGCAGGGCTTCTGGAAACACCATATATTTT

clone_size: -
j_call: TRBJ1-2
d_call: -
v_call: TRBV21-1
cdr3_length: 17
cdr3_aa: CASSKANGLLANYGYTF
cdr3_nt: TGTGCCAGCAGCAAAGCGAACGGATTACTAGCTAACTATGGCTACACCTTC

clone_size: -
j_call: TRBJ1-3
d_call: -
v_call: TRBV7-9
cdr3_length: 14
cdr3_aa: CASREQHSGNTIYF
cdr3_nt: TGTGCCAGCAGGGAACAGCACTCTGGAAACACCATATATTTT

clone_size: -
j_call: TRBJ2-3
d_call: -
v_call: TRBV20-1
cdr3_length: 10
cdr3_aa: CSASYDTQYF
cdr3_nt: TGCAGTGCGAGTTACGATACGCAGTATTTT

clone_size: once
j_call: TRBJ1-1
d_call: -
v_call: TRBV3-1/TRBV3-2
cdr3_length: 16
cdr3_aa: CASSQELGRDGLKAFF
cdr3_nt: TGTGCCAGCAGCCAAGAGCTCGGGAGGGATGGTCTCAAAGCTTTCTTT

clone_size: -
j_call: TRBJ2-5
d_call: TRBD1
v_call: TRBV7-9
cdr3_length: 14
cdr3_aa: CASSFDRGRKTQYF
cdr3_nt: TGTGCCAGCAGCTTCGACAGGGGACGAAAGACCCAGTACTTC

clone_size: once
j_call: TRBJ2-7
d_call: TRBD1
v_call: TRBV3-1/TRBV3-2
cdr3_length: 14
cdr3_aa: CASSPGQLTYEQYF
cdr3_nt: TGTGCCAGCAGCCCGGGACAGTTAACCTACGAGCAGTACTTC

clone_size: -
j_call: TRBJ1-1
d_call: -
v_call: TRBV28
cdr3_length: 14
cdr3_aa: CASSYPGGNTEAFF
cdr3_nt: TGTGCCAGCAGTTACCCCGGAGGGAACACTGAAGCTTTCTTT

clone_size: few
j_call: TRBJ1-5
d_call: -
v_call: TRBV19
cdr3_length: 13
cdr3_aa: CASSITGNQPQHF
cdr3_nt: TGTGCCAGTAGTATCACCGGGAATCAGCCCCAGCATTTT

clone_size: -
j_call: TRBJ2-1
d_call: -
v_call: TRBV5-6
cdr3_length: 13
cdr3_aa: CASSVTVAGEQFF
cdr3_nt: TGTGCCAGCAGCGTGACGGTCGCGGGGGAGCAGTTCTTC

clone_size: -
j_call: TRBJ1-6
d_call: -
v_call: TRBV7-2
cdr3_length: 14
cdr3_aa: CASSSPGLYPSLHF
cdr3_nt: TGTGCCAGCAGCTCACCGGGCCTATATCCCTCCCTCCACTTT

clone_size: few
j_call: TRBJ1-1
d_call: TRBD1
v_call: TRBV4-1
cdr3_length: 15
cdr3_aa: CASSHWRQGNTEAFF
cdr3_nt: TGCGCCAGCAGCCATTGGAGACAGGGGAACACTGAAGCTTTCTTT

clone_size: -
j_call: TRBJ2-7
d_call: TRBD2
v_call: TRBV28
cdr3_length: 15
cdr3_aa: CASSPPGGAAYEQYF
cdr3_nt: TGTGCCAGCAGTCCTCCGGGGGGAGCCGCCTACGAGCAGTACTTC

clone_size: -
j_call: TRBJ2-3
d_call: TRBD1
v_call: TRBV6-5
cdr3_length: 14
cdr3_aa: CASKRDRGVDTQYF
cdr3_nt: TGTGCCAGCAAGCGGGACAGGGGGGTAGATACGCAGTATTTT

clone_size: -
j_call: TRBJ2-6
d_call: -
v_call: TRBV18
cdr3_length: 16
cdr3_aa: CASSPPSSLGANVLTF
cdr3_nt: TGTGCCAGCTCACCACCATCCTCGTTGGGGGCCAACGTCCTGACTTTC

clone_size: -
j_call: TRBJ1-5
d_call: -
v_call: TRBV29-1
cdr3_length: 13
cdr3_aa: CSVAINSNQPQHF
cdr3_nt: TGCAGCGTTGCCATCAATAGCAATCAGCCCCAGCATTTT

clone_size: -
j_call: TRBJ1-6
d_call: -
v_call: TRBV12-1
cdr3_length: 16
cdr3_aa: CASSMQHNSYNSPLHF
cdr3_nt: TGTGCCAGCAGCATGCAACACAATTCCTATAATTCACCCCTCCACTTT

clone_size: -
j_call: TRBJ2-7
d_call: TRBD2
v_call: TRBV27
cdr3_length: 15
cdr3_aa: CASSLVAGGLYEQYF
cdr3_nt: TGTGCCAGCAGTTTAGTAGCGGGAGGTCTGTACGAGCAGTACTTC

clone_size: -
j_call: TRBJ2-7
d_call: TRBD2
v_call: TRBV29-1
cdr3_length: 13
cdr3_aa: CSVAPAGRFEQYF
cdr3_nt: TGCAGCGTTGCCCCAGCGGGACGGTTCGAGCAGTACTTC

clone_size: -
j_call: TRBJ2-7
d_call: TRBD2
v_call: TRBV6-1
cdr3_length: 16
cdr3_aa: CASSEYRAGDAYEQYF
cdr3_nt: TGTGCCAGCAGTGAATATCGAGCGGGAGACGCCTACGAGCAGTACTTC

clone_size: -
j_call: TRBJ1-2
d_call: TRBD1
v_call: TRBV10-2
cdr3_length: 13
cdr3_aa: CASSIGGGDGYTF
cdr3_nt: TGCGCCAGCAGCATAGGGGGCGGCGATGGCTACACCTTC

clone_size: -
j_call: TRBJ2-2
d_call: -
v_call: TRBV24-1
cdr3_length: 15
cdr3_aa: CATSDSSAITGELFF
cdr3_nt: TGTGCCACCAGTGATTCTAGCGCGATCACCGGGGAGCTGTTTTTT

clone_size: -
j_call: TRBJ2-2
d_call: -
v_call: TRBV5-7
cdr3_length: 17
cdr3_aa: CASSLARYRDGTGELFF
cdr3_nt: TGTGCCAGCAGCTTGGCGCGGTACAGGGATGGGACCGGGGAGCTGTTTTTT

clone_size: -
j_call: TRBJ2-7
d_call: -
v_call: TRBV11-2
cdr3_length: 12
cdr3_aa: CASSLVLGEQYF
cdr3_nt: TGTGCCAGCAGCTTAGTCCTCGGCGAGCAGTACTTC

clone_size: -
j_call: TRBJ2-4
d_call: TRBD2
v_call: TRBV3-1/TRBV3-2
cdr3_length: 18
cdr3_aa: CASSQVGLAGAAKNIQYF
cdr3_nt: TGTGCCAGCAGCCAAGTAGGACTAGCGGGAGCAGCCAAAAACATTCAGTACTTC

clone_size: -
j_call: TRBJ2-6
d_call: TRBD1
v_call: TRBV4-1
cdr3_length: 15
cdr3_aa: CASREDRAGANVLTF
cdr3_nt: TGCGCCAGCAGGGAAGACAGGGCCGGGGCCAACGTCCTGACTTTC

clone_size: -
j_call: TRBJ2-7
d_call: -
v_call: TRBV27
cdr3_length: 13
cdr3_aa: CASTHRFGYEQYF
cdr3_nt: TGTGCCAGCACCCATCGGTTTGGGTACGAGCAGTACTTC

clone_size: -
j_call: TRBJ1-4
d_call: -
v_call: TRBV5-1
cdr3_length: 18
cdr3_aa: CASSQGQFSGDPSEKLFF
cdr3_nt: TGCGCCAGCAGCCAAGGACAGTTCAGTGGGGACCCCTCTGAAAAACTGTTTTTT

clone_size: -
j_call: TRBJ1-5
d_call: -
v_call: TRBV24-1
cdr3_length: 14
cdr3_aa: CATSATVSNQPQHF
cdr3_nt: TGTGCCACCAGTGCGACAGTTAGCAATCAGCCCCAGCATTTT

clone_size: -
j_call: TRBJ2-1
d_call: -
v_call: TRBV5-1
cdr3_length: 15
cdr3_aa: CASSLGTGDYNEQFF
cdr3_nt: TGCGCCAGCAGCTTAGGGACCGGAGACTACAATGAGCAGTTCTTC

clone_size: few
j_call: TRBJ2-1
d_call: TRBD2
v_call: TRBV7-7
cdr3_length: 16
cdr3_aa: CASSPGRLVSYNEQFF
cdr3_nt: TGTGCTAGCAGCCCCGGGAGGCTGGTGTCCTACAATGAGCAGTTCTTC

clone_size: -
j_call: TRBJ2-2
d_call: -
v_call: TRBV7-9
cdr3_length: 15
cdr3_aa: CASSLAQLWTGELFF
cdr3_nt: TGTGCCAGCAGCTTAGCCCAGCTATGGACCGGGGAGCTGTTTTTT

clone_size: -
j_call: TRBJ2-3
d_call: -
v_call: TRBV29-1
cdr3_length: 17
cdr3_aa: CSVEGVSGTPRTDTQYF
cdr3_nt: TGCAGCGTTGAGGGGGTATCAGGGACCCCAAGGACAGATACGCAGTATTTT

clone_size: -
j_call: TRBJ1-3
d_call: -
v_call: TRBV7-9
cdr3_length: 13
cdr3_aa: CASSQTQGNTIYF
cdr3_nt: TGTGCCAGCAGCCAAACACAGGGCAACACCATATATTTT

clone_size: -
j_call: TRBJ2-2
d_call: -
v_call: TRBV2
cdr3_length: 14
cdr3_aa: CASSVGQNTGELFF
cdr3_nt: TGTGCCAGCAGTGTGGGACAGAACACCGGGGAGCTGTTTTTT

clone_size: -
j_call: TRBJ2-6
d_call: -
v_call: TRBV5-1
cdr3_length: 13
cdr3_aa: CASRGSGANVLTF
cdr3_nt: TGCGCCAGCAGAGGCTCTGGGGCCAACGTCCTGACTTTC

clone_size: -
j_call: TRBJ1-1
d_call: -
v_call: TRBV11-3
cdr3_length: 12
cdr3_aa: CASSLRDTEAFF
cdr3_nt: TGTGCCAGCAGCCTTCGGGACACTGAAGCTTTCTTT

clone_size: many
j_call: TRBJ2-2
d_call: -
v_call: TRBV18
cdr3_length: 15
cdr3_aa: CASSPQGITTGELFF
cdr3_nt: TGTGCCAGCTCACCACAGGGAATAACCACCGGGGAGCTGTTTTTT

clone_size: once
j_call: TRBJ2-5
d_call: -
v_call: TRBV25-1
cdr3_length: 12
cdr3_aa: CASREGSETQYF
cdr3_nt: TGTGCCAGCAGAGAGGGGTCGGAGACCCAGTACTTC

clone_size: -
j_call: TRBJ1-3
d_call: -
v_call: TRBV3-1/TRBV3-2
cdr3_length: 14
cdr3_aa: CASSQDSNRNTIYF
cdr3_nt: TGTGCCAGCAGCCAAGATTCCAATCGAAACACCATATATTTT

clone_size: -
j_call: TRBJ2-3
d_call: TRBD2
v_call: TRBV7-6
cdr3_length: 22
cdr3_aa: CASSPKPPRGLAGGPLLDTQYF
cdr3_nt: TGTGCCAGCAGCCCGAAACCGCCCCGAGGACTAGCGGGGGGGCCTTTACTAGATACGCAGTATTTT

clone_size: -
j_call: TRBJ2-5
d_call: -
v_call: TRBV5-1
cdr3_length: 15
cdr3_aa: CASSNPGRNQETQYF
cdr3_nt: TGCGCCAGCAGCAACCCGGGACGGAACCAAGAGACCCAGTACTTC

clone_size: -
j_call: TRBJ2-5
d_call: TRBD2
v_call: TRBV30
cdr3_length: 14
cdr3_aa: CAWSGTSGGETQYF
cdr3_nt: TGTGCCTGGAGTGGCACCAGCGGGGGTGAGACCCAGTACTTC

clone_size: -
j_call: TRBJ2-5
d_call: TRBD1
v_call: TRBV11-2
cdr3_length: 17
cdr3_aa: CASSLHKDRGRSRWQYF
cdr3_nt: TGTGCCAGCAGCCTACACAAGGACAGGGGCCGTTCCCGGTGGCAGTACTTC

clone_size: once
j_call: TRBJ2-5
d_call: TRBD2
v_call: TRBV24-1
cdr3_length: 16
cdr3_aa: CATSDFSTSGSETQYF
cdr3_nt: TGTGCCACCAGTGATTTCTCGACTAGCGGGAGTGAGACCCAGTACTTC

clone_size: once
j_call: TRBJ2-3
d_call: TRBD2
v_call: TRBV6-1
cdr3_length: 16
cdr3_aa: CASSEVLAGVKDTQYF
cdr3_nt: TGTGCCAGCAGTGAAGTGCTAGCGGGAGTAAAAGATACGCAGTATTTT

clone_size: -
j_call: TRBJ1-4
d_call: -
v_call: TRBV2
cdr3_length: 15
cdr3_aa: CALRLGDTTNEKLFF
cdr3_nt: TGTGCCTTACGCCTGGGCGACACAACTAATGAAAAACTGTTTTTT

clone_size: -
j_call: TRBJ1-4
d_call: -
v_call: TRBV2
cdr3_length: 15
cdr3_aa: CASTLNGLGNEKLFF
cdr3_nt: TGTGCCAGCACCTTAAATGGGTTAGGGAATGAAAAACTGTTTTTT

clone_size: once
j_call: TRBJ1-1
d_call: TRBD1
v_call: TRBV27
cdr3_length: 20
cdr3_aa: CASSSSELTPGQTLNTEAFF
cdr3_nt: TGTGCCAGCAGTTCCTCAGAATTAACCCCGGGACAGACACTGAACACTGAAGCTTTCTTT

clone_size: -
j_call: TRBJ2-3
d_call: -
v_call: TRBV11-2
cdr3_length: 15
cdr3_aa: CASSLGGASTDTQYF
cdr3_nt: TGTGCCAGCAGCTTGGGGGGAGCTAGCACAGATACGCAGTATTTT

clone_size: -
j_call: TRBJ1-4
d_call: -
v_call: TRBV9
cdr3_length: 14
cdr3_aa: CASSVGRLREKLFF
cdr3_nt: TGTGCCAGCAGCGTTGGCCGCTTGCGGGAAAAACTGTTTTTT

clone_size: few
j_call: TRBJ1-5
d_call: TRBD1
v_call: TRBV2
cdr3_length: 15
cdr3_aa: CASRPPGQGGQPQHF
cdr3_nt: TGTGCCAGCAGGCCCCCGGGACAGGGAGGTCAGCCCCAGCATTTT

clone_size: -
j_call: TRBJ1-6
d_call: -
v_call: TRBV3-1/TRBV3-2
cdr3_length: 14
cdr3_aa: CASSRTQTDGSLHF
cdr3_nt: TGTGCCAGCAGCCGCACACAGACGGACGGATCCCTCCACTTT

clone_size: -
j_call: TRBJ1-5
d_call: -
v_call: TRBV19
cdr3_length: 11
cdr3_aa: CASSPNGPQHF
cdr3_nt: TGTGCCAGTAGTCCAAACGGGCCCCAGCATTTT

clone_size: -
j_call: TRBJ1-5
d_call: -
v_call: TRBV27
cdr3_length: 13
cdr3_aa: CASSSSSNQPQHF
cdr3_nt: TGTGCCAGCAGTAGTAGTAGCAATCAGCCCCAGCATTTT

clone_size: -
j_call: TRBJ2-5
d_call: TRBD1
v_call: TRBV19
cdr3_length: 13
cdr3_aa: CAAGQGAGETQYF
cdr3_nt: TGTGCCGCCGGACAGGGGGCGGGAGAGACCCAGTACTTC

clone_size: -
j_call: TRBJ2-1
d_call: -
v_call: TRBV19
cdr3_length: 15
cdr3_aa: CASSIVLGGYNEQFF
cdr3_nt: TGTGCCAGTAGTATAGTCCTCGGCGGGTACAATGAGCAGTTCTTC